What follows are 32 T cell receptor beta chains derived from one specimen sequenced in a study of blood T cell repertoires in COVID-19. The repertoire was sequenced with immunoSEQ multiplex PCR; TCRdb's copy has only in-frame clones and lacks some. The sample yields 300,000 to 400,000 clones, around nine tenths seen once. Sequenced input: peripheral blood. These receptors came from a woman aged 70-85 years with COVID-19, enrolled during active disease.

This sequence joins TRBV28 and TRBJ1-1, with D hard to call. The germline V gene has CDR1 MDHEN and CDR2 SYDVKM. The CDR3 length is 11 residues. Trimming removed 3 bases at V and 7 bases at J, with 6 bases between. CDR3: CASSLADEAFF. The CDR3 nucleotides are TGTGCCAGCAGTTTGGCGGATGAAGCTTTCTTT.

This clone was picked up one time. The gene calls are TRBV6-1 and TRBJ1-5, with D uncertain. The CDR3 consists of 12 residues. CDR1 is MNHNS and CDR2 is SASEGT in the germline V gene. V lost 1 base and J 5 bases, leaving 3 bases between the germline ends. CDR3 in DNA: TGTGCCAGCAGTGAAGTAGATCAGCCCCAGCATTTT. It is translated as CASSEVDQPQHF.

This chain uses TRBV9 with TRBJ1-6; D is possibly TRBD1 (6 bases). This CDR3 comprises 15 residues. V shed 3 bases and J shed 7 bases, with 14 bases lying between them. Germline V gives CDR1 SGDLS, CDR2 YYNGEE. In DNA, the CDR3 is TGTGCCAGCAGCGCCCCCGGGACACTAAATTCACCCCTCCACTTT. Its translation is CASSAPGTLNSPLHF.

The genes are TRBV10-2 and TRBJ2-3; D gene uncertain. This CDR3 spans 11 amino acids. CDR1 and CDR2 from the germline V gene are WSHSY and SAAADI. The germline V and J ends were trimmed by 4 bases and 6 bases, with 5 bases remaining between them. CDR3 loop: CASSVQDTQYF. The CDR3 DNA reads as TGCGCCAGCAGTGTCCAGGATACGCAGTATTTT.

Here the CDR3 reads CASSLATGQGLNTIYF. CDR3 bases: TGTGCCAGCAGCTTAGCAACGGGACAGGGACTAAACACCATATATTTT. This chain connects TRBV7-9 to TRBJ1-3; 9 bases are shared with TRBD1. The CDR3 covers 16 residues. Germline-derived CDR1 and CDR2 are SEHNR and FQNEAQ (reference sequence). Germline trimming cut 0 bases from V and 6 bases from J; bases unmatched to any gene: 6. Using reference TRBV7-9 and TRBJ1-3 for the parts outside the CDR3, the full variable domain is DTGVSQNPRHKITKRGQNVTFRCDPISEHNRLYWYRQTLGQGPEFLTYFQNEAQLEKSRLLSDRFSAERPKGSFSTLEIQRTEQGDSAMYLCASSLATGQGLNTIYFGEGSWLTVV.

This chain links TRBV7-9 with TRBJ2-2; D perhaps matches TRBD2 (5 bases). Germline V lookup: CDR1 SEHNR, CDR2 FQNEAQ (reference sequence). Trimming shortened V by 8 bases and J by 5 bases, and 6 bases separated the two germline ends. This CDR3 has 11 residues. In nucleotides, the CDR3 is TGTGCCAGCCGGGGTACCGGGGAGCTGTTTTTT. This translates into CASRGTGELFF.

The chain carries TRBV5-6 and TRBJ1-2; 7 bases line up with TRBD1. This CDR3 contains 15 residues. The germline V gene encodes CDR1 SGHDT and CDR2 YYEEEE. J was trimmed by 0 bases and V by 2 bases; bases with no gene match: 4. The CDR3, as DNA: TGTGCCAGCAGCTTTCAGACAGGGCCTAACTATGGCTACACCTTC. Its translation: CASSFQTGPNYGYTF.

The rearrangement joins TRBV2 to TRBJ2-3; 7 nucleotides agree with TRBD2. Unmatched junction bases numbered 9, after V lost 4 bases and J lost 2 bases. This CDR3 is built from 16 residues. Germline CDR1 reads SNHLY; CDR2 reads FYNNEI. DNA for the CDR3: TGTGCCAGCAGTGCCAGGAGACTAGCTTCCACAGATACGCAGTATTTT. Its translation: CASSARRLASTDTQYF.

The chain's CDR3 is CASSQDSPGYSNQPQHF. The CDR3 DNA is TGCGCCAGCAGCCAAGATTCCCCAGGCTATAGCAATCAGCCCCAGCATTTT. This rearrangement joins TRBV4-1 to TRBJ1-5; no reliable D call. The V end lost 0 bases, the J end lost 0 bases, and 12 bases lay between the germline ends. The CDR3 sequence is 17 residues long. Per germline, CDR1 MGHRA and CDR2 YSYEKL.

The gene calls are TRBV20-1 and TRBJ1-1; possible D gene TRBD1, 6 bases. V was cut by 4 bases and J by 4 bases, with 16 bases left in between. The CDR3 covers 14 residues. Germline V gene sequence: CDR1 DFQATT, CDR2 SNEGSKA (reference sequence). CDR3 nucleotide sequence: TGCAGTGCTATTGACAGGTTACTTCGCACTGAAGCTTTCTTT. Amino acids: CSAIDRLLRTEAFF.

The chain employs TRBV9 and TRBJ2-5; 14 bases line up with TRBD2. The CDR3 consists of 16 residues. J gave up 5 bases and V 1 base, and 4 bases lay outside the gene matches. Germline V gene lookup returns CDR1 SGDLS and CDR2 YYNGEE. The DNA of the CDR3 is TGTGCCAGCAGCGTAATGACTAGCGGGGGGGCGGAGACCCAGTACTTC. Amino acids: CASSVMTSGGAETQYF. The variable domain in full, completed from reference TRBV9 and TRBJ2-5, reads DSGVTQTPKHLITATGQRVTLRCSPRSGDLSVYWYQQSLDQGLQFLIQYYNGEERAKGNILERFSAQQFPDLHSELNLSSLELGDSALYFCASSVMTSGGAETQYFGPGTRLLVL.

For the CDR3, the DNA is TGTGCCAGCAGCGTACTAACAGGGTTGAACACTGAAGCTTTCTTT. Its protein product is CASSVLTGLNTEAFF. This chain connects TRBV9 to TRBJ1-1, with D possibly being TRBD1 (6 bases). V was pared by 1 base and J by 0 bases, with 10 bases between. Per germline, CDR1 SGDLS and CDR2 YYNGEE. The CDR3 consists of 15 residues.

The V gene is TRBV9, the J gene TRBJ2-7, with 9 bases aligning to TRBD1. The CDR3 runs to 14 residues. Unmatched junction bases numbered 4, after V lost 0 bases and J lost 6 bases. Germline assignment: CDR1 SGDLS and CDR2 YYNGEE. CDR3 region: CASSVGTGDSEQYF. CDR3 coding DNA: TGTGCCAGCAGCGTAGGGACAGGGGATTCCGAGCAGTACTTC. Based on the CDR3 plus reference TRBV9 and TRBJ2-7, the full variable domain is DSGVTQTPKHLITATGQRVTLRCSPRSGDLSVYWYQQSLDQGLQFLIQYYNGEERAKGNILERFSAQQFPDLHSELNLSSLELGDSALYFCASSVGTGDSEQYFGPGTRLTVT.

A note on this clone: Different DNA sequences within this sample yield the same CDR3. The chain employs TRBV7-3 and TRBJ1-1, with D tentatively TRBD1 (5 bases). Germline CDR1 and CDR2: SGHTA and FQGTGA. Trimming stripped 6 bases from V and 5 bases from J, with 16 bases between. The CDR3 contains 14 residues. CDR3 residues: CASSPGQGGTEAFF. The CDR3, as DNA: TGTGCCAGCAGTCCTGGGCAGGGAGGGACTGAAGCTTTCTTT.

The chain combines TRBV5-1 with TRBJ2-2; D is possibly TRBD2 (7 bases). There are 16 residues in the CDR3. Trimming shortened V by 0 bases and J by 7 bases, and 16 bases separated the two germline ends. The V gene's germline CDR1 is SGHRS and CDR2 YFSETQ. The CDR3 bases are TGCGCCAGCAGCTTGGCCTCCGGGGGGCTGGTCGGGGAGCTGTTTTTT. Protein sequence: CASSLASGGLVGELFF.

The chain employs TRBV7-2 and TRBJ2-7; 7 positions match TRBD2. Germline CDR1 and CDR2: SGHTA and FQGNSA. This CDR3 comprises 14 residues. V was clipped by 1 base and J by 3 bases; unmatched bases: 3. The CDR3 sequence: CASSLVSGDYEQYF. CDR3 nucleotides: TGTGCCAGCAGCTTAGTAAGCGGGGACTACGAGCAGTACTTC.

The CDR3 region has the DNA TGTGCCAGCAGCGCAGGTGGGCAGGGTGTCCGGGAGCTGTTTTTT. This codes for CASSAGGQGVRELFF. The rearrangement links TRBV9 to TRBJ2-2, with D maybe TRBD1 (5 bases). V gave up 3 bases and J gave up 9 bases, with 18 bases separating them. Germline V CDR1 and CDR2: SGDLS, YYNGEE. The CDR3 is 15 residues long.

J is TRBJ2-4 and V is TRBV28; TRBD1 matches 9 bases. This CDR3 region has 15 residues. The germline gives CDR1 MDHEN, CDR2 SYDVKM. The V segment lost 6 bases and the J segment 11 bases; nucleotides outside the gene matches: 14. CDR3 DNA sequence: TGTGCCAGCAGACCTGACAGGGGGAACCTCTACTTTCAGTACTTC. It is translated as CASRPDRGNLYFQYF.

This rearrangement joins TRBV5-1 to TRBJ1-2, with D unresolved. Germline CDR1 and CDR2: SGHRS and YFSETQ. The CDR3 extends over 14 amino acids. The germline V and J ends were trimmed by 2 bases and 6 bases, with 14 bases remaining between them. This chain's CDR3 is CASSFGAGGDGYTF. CDR3 nucleotides: TGCGCCAGCAGCTTCGGTGCAGGTGGCGATGGCTACACCTTC.

The V gene is TRBV20-1, the J gene TRBJ1-2; no clear D gene. Germline CDR1 and CDR2: DFQATT and SNEGSKA (reference sequence). The CDR3 consists of 11 residues. The V and J ends lost 6 bases and 4 bases respectively, with 9 bases between them. CDR3 in amino acids: CSAIIGYGYTF. The CDR3 nucleotides read TGCAGTGCGATCATCGGCTATGGCTACACCTTC.

This chain joins TRBV5-6 and TRBJ1-1, with 7 bases lining up with TRBD1. CDR1 is SGHDT and CDR2 is YYEEEE in the germline V gene. The CDR3 runs to 14 residues. Germline trimming cut 1 base from V and 7 bases from J; bases unmatched to any gene: 7. This CDR3 reads CASSLKKGTVEAFF. CDR3 sequence (DNA): TGTGCCAGCAGCTTGAAGAAAGGGACAGTTGAAGCTTTCTTT. Supplemented by reference TRBV5-6 and TRBJ1-1, the full variable domain reads DAGVTQSPTHLIKTRGQQVTLRCSPKSGHDTVSWYQQALGQGPQFIFQYYEEEERQRGNFPDRFSGHQFPNYSSELNVNALLLGDSALYLCASSLKKGTVEAFFGQGTRLTVV.

In its sample, this clone was seen once. V is TRBV12-3 or TRBV12-4 and J is TRBJ1-1, with 10 bases matching TRBD1. This CDR3 has 12 residues. Trimming at V came to 6 bases and at J to 11 bases, leaving 6 bases not matched to a gene. CDR3 region: CASSPGTGAAFF. The CDR3, as DNA: TGTGCCAGCAGCCCCGGGACAGGGGCCGCTTTCTTT.

The chain uses TRBV6-5 and TRBJ1-1, with 11 positions matching TRBD1. CDR1 MNHEY and CDR2 SVGAGI come from the germline V gene. The junction had 3 bases not matched to a gene; V was cut back by 2 bases and J by 4 bases. The CDR3 has 15 amino acids. The CDR3 DNA sequence: TGTGCCAGCAGTTACCAGGGACAGGGGGGCACTGAAGCTTTCTTT. Translated: CASSYQGQGGTEAFF.

To note about this clone: The junction shows a germline mismatch at one end, possibly a read error. At the DNA level, this CDR3 is encoded by other sequences in the same sample as well. The rearrangement joins TRBV2 to TRBJ1-1; TRBD1 matches 9 bases. There are 17 residues in the CDR3. The germline V gene encodes CDR1 SNHLY and CDR2 FYNNEI. The CDR3 nucleotides read TGTGCCAGTAGTGATGGCGGGACAGGGTGGGGAGGGACTGAAGCTTTCTTT. Translating it yields CASSDGGTGWGGTEAFF.

This chain joins TRBV10-3 and TRBJ2-2, with 11 nucleotides matching TRBD1. The germline CDR1 and CDR2 sequences are ENHRY and SYGVKD. This CDR3 spans 16 amino acids. V lost 5 bases to trimming and J lost 6 bases; unmatched junction nucleotides: 8. The CDR3 region is CAISQRTGGDAGELFF. In DNA, the CDR3 is TGTGCCATCAGTCAGAGGACAGGGGGCGACGCCGGGGAGCTGTTTTTT.

V is TRBV6-5 and J is TRBJ2-7; 8 positions match TRBD1. This CDR3 comprises 12 residues. V dropped 7 bases and J dropped 4; count of bases not matched to a gene: 3. Looked up from germline, CDR1 is MNHEY and CDR2 is SVGAGI. The CDR3 coding sequence is TGTGCCAGCACAGGGGGCGCGTACGAGCAGTACTTC. This gives the protein CASTGGAYEQYF.

CDR3 nucleotide sequence: TGTGCCAGCAGAACACTCGACACCTTGGGGAACACTGAAGCTTTCTTT. Residues: CASRTLDTLGNTEAFF. This chain uses TRBV28 with TRBJ1-1, with D hard to call. V lost 6 bases and J lost 1, with 18 bases in between. Per germline, CDR1 MDHEN and CDR2 SYDVKM. The CDR3 is 16 residues long.

This clone was found a few times. This sequence joins TRBV30 and TRBJ2-7, with D maybe TRBD1 (6 bases). CDR3 length: 12 residues. Trimming pared 3 bases from V and 5 bases from J, leaving 11 bases between. Germline V gives CDR1 GTSNPN, CDR2 SVGIG (reference sequence). CDR3 region: CAWSGNRDEQYF. CDR3 nucleotides: TGTGCCTGGAGCGGGAACAGGGACGAGCAGTACTTC.

The J gene is TRBJ1-4, the V gene TRBV19; 7 bases match TRBD1. The CDR3 loop spans 15 amino acids. Trimming removed 6 bases from V and 5 bases from J; junction bases left unmatched: 9. From germline, CDR1 is LNHDA and CDR2 SQIVND (reference sequence). DNA of the CDR3: TGTGCCAGTAGGGACCGGGACAGCCGGAATGAAAAACTGTTTTTT. Encoded protein: CASRDRDSRNEKLFF. The variable domain in full, with the rest retrieved from reference TRBV19 and TRBJ1-4, is DGGITQSPKYLFRKEGQNVTLSCEQNLNHDAMYWYRQDPGQGLRLIYYSQIVNDFQKGDIAEGYSVSREKKESFPLTVTSAQKNPTAFYLCASRDRDSRNEKLFFGSGTQLSVL.

This chain links TRBV7-9 with TRBJ1-3; D not resolved. The CDR3 length is 14 residues. From germline, CDR1 is SEHNR and CDR2 FQNEAQ (reference sequence). Trimming removed 5 bases from V and 0 bases from J, with 8 bases in between. CDR3 DNA: TGTGCCAGCAGCCCACAGTCCTCTGGAAACACCATATATTTT. Amino acid sequence: CASSPQSSGNTIYF.

The J gene is TRBJ2-7, the V gene TRBV3-1 (or the pseudogene TRBV3-2); 11 bases align to TRBD1. The CDR3 totals 16 residues. The germline CDR1 and CDR2 sequences are LGHDT and YNNKEL (reference sequence). V lost 3 bases to trimming and J lost 5 bases; unmatched junction nucleotides: 9. The CDR3 spells CASSHNPGTGGNEQYF. The DNA of the CDR3 is TGTGCCAGCAGCCACAACCCCGGGACAGGGGGTAACGAGCAGTACTTC.

The V gene is TRBV12-5, the J gene TRBJ2-5; D ambiguous. CDR1 and CDR2 (germline): LGHNT, FRNRAP. This CDR3 has 13 amino acids. Trimming stripped 5 bases from V and 1 base from J, with 8 bases between. Here the CDR3 DNA reads TGTGCTAGTGGTCCCACTACCCAAGAGACCCAGTACTTC. Translated, it gives CASGPTTQETQYF.